This T cell receptor beta chain was recovered during a study of cytomegalovirus exposure and HLA in healthy donors. About the research overall: From approximately 170 million T cells, an earlier analysis saw approximately 120 million unique TCR beta sequences.

The V gene end was trimmed by 5 bases and the J gene end by 8 bases; junction bases not matched to a gene: 11. Germline lookup yields CDR1 SGHTA and CDR2 FQGNSA. The CDR3 has 15 residues. About this clone itself: Its antigen is currently unknown.

Study-wide results and caveats: The Asian-associated ancestry cluster reportedly had fewer N-insertions than the 666-donor mean in a later analysis. The classifier was said to identify cytomegalovirus status with high specificity and sensitivity.

The PCR was carried out with 60 Vbeta primers and 13 Jbeta primers. Assay: immunoSEQ multiplex PCR; the TCRdb copy retains only in-frame clones and omits some. The sample holds around 140,000 clones. This TCR was recovered from a male donor in good health and CMV-seronegative. This rearrangement joins TRBV7-2 to TRBJ2-1, with TRBD1 matching 8 bases. The sequencing sample was made of PBMCs. The CDR3 DNA follows: TGTGCCAGCAGCCCCGACAGGGGAGCTTTAGATGAGCAGTTCTTC. It translates to CASSPDRGALDEQFF.